These 27 T cell receptor beta chains came from one sample sequenced in a study of STAT5B mutations in CD4+ large granular lymphocyte leukemia. Profiled with immunoSEQ multiplex PCR; TCRdb holds only in-frame clones, not every one. The profile covers thousands of clones, with 85% appearing a single time and over 2% taken by the ten largest. Sequenced: CD4+ T cells from blood buffy coats. These receptors were collected from a human donor in good health.

The V and J genes are TRBV27 and TRBJ2-3; no definite D call. The ends were cut back, 4 bases at V and 6 bases at J, with 8 bases in the middle. The CDR3 length is 12 residues. Germline lookup yields CDR1 MNHEY and CDR2 SMNVEV (reference sequence). The CDR3 coding sequence is TGTGCCAGCAGTTACTCAACGGATACGCAGTATTTT. The encoded protein is CASSYSTDTQYF.

This sequence joins TRBV7-8 and TRBJ1-2; TRBD1 is a possible D gene (6 bases). The germline V gene encodes CDR1 SGHVS and CDR2 FQNEAQ. Trimming stripped 1 base from V and 8 bases from J, with 20 bases between. The CDR3 has 16 residues. The CDR3 coding sequence is TGTGCCAGCAGCTTAGACGCCACTCAGGGGCCGGGGGGCTACACCTTC. Residues: CASSLDATQGPGGYTF.

The CDR3 nucleotides read TGTGCCAGCAGCAAAGAGGGGACAGCCAAAAACATTCAGTACTTC. Amino acids: CASSKEGTAKNIQYF. V usage is TRBV21-1 and J usage is TRBJ2-4. TRBV21-1 constitutes a pseudogene. The CDR3 contains 15 residues.

The chain uses TRBV7-6 and TRBJ2-7; D not certain. This CDR3 region has 14 residues. Per the germline V gene, CDR1 is SGHVS and CDR2 is FNYEAQ. Trimming cost V 1 base and J 0 bases, with 7 bases left between them. The CDR3 DNA reads as TGTGCCAGCAGCTTAGAGCAGAGCTCCTACGAGCAGTACTTC. The encoded protein is CASSLEQSSYEQYF.

V and J are TRBV5-4 and TRBJ1-1; 8 positions agree with TRBD1. V shed 2 bases and J 1 base; nucleotides not matched to a gene: 1. Germline-derived CDR1 and CDR2 are SGHNT and YYREEE (reference sequence). The CDR3 loop spans 14 amino acids. The CDR3 reads CASSFGTGNTEAFF. CDR3 in DNA: TGTGCCAGCAGCTTCGGGACAGGGAACACTGAAGCTTTCTTT. Drawing the rest from reference TRBV5-4 and TRBJ1-1, the complete variable domain is ETGVTQSPTHLIKTRGQQVTLRCSSQSGHNTVSWYQQALGQGPQFIFQYYREEENGRGNFPPRFSGLQFPNYSSELNVNALELDDSALYLCASSFGTGNTEAFFGQGTRLTVV.

The genes are TRBV6-4 and TRBJ2-2; TRBD2 might be the D (5 bases). Germline CDR1 is MRHNA and CDR2 is SNTAGT. This CDR3 region has 17 residues. V was trimmed by 0 bases and J by 0 bases, leaving 11 bases between them. The CDR3 reads CASSDSPQRTNTGELFF. In nucleotides, the CDR3 is TGTGCCAGCAGTGACTCCCCACAGCGGACGAACACCGGGGAGCTGTTTTTT.

This clone has a single count. The chain couples TRBV4-1 to TRBJ2-7, with D possibly matching TRBD2 (5 bases). The germline gives CDR1 MGHRA, CDR2 YSYEKL. Trimming shortened V by 0 bases and J by 1 base, and 16 bases separated the two germline ends. The CDR3 is 17 residues long. The CDR3 region is CASSQDYWGVLSYEQYF. CDR3 DNA: TGCGCCAGCAGCCAAGATTATTGGGGAGTTCTATCCTACGAGCAGTACTTC.

The CDR3 here is CASTSSGTDTDTQYF. The CDR3 DNA follows: TGTGCCAGCACCTCGTCCGGGACAGACACAGATACGCAGTATTTT. The J gene is TRBJ2-3, the V gene TRBV11-2; 7 bases match TRBD1. The CDR3 contains 15 residues. The junction had 9 bases not matched to a gene; V was cut back by 7 bases and J by 2 bases. Per germline, CDR1 SGHAT and CDR2 FQNNGV.

The genes are TRBV11-2 and TRBJ1-6; D unresolved. V was clipped by 5 bases and J by 10 bases, with 18 bases between them. Germline V gene data show CDR1 as SGHAT and CDR2 as FQNNGV. The CDR3 runs 15 residues. For the CDR3, the DNA is TGTGCCAGCAGCCGTGGAGGCCAACTGAGCTCACCCCTCCACTTT. It encodes CASSRGGQLSSPLHF.

The V call is TRBV4-1, the J call TRBJ1-1; 8 bases match TRBD1. This CDR3 has 14 residues. Germline trimming cut 3 bases from V and 4 bases from J; bases unmatched to any gene: 4. Per germline, CDR1 MGHRA and CDR2 YSYEKL. In DNA, the CDR3 is TGCGCCAGCAGCCACGACAGGGGAAGCACTGAAGCTTTCTTT. Translated, it gives CASSHDRGSTEAFF.

CDR3 sequence: CASSRLAGEDTQYF. The CDR3, as DNA: TGCGCCAGCAGTCGACTAGCGGGAGAAGATACGCAGTATTTT. The rearrangement joins TRBV10-1 to TRBJ2-3; TRBD2 matches 12 bases. Unmatched junction bases numbered 2, after V lost 5 bases and J lost 5 bases. Looked up from germline, CDR1 is WNHNN and CDR2 is SYGVQD (reference sequence). The CDR3 spans 14 residues.

The rearrangement links TRBV7-9 to TRBJ2-7, with D unclear. Trimming removed 7 bases from V and 3 bases from J, with 13 bases in between. Germline V lookup: CDR1 SEHNR, CDR2 FQNEAQ (reference sequence). The CDR3 is 13 amino acids. Written as DNA, the CDR3 is TGTGCCAGCACCCCCGGACCGTACTACGAGCAGTACTTC. Residues: CASTPGPYYEQYF.

The chain carries TRBV11-3 and TRBJ2-5, with D hard to call. Trimming removed 1 base from V and 5 bases from J, with 14 bases in between. CDR1 is SGHNT, CDR2 YENEEA, per germline. CDR3 size: 15 residues. CDR3 protein: CASSLGHGSFETQYF. The CDR3 nucleotides read TGTGCCAGCAGCTTAGGGCATGGTAGTTTCGAGACCCAGTACTTC.

The chain links TRBV7-9 to TRBJ2-7; maybe TRBD1 (6 bases). The germline CDR1 and CDR2 sequences are SEHNR and FQNEAQ (reference sequence). With 4 bases removed from V and 3 bases from J, the gap between germline ends came to 7 bases. The CDR3 consists of 12 residues. This CDR3 reads CASSWDNYEQYF. The CDR3 DNA reads TGTGCCAGCAGCTGGGACAACTACGAGCAGTACTTC.

The V call is TRBV5-4, the J call TRBJ2-7; the D gene is possibly TRBD1 (6 bases). Germline V gene data show CDR1 as SGHNT and CDR2 as YYREEE (reference sequence). CDR3 size: 13 residues. The V end was cut by 2 bases, the J end by 1 base, with 7 bases between. The CDR3 DNA sequence: TGTGCCAGCAGCTTACAGGGTTCCTACGAGCAGTACTTC. Its translation is CASSLQGSYEQYF.

CDR3 amino acids: CAINKELNSPLHF. The CDR3 DNA follows: TGTGCCATCAATAAAGAACTAAATTCACCCCTCCACTTT. J is TRBJ1-6 and V is TRBV10-3; no reliable D call. The CDR3 consists of 13 residues. V gave up 7 bases and J gave up 7 bases, with 11 bases separating them. The V gene's germline CDR1 is ENHRY and CDR2 SYGVKD.

The J gene is TRBJ2-7, the V gene TRBV25-1; D possibly corresponds to TRBD1 (6 bases). Trimming stripped 5 bases from V and 3 bases from J, with 11 bases between. This CDR3 is built from 13 residues. In germline, CDR1 is MGHDK, CDR2 SYGVNS. The CDR3 reads CASSLTGSYEQYF. CDR3 coding DNA: TGTGCCAGCAGTCTGACAGGCAGCTACGAGCAGTACTTC.

The gene calls are TRBV13 and TRBJ1-2; no clear D gene. CDR1 is PRHDT and CDR2 is FYEKMQ in the germline V gene (reference sequence). V lost 5 bases, J lost 3 bases, and 13 bases lay in between. The CDR3 contains 14 residues. This CDR3 is CASSPGYGDYGYTF. CDR3 DNA sequence: TGTGCCAGCAGCCCGGGGTATGGAGACTATGGCTACACCTTC.

The V call is TRBV27, the J call TRBJ2-3; perhaps TRBD2 as D (5 bases). Per germline, CDR1 MNHEY and CDR2 SMNVEV (reference sequence). This CDR3 spans 17 amino acids. The germline V and J ends were trimmed by 0 bases and 4 bases, with 17 bases remaining between them. CDR3 amino acids: CASSLSGLRELPDTQYF. CDR3 bases: TGTGCCAGCAGTTTATCCGGTTTGAGGGAGCTCCCAGATACGCAGTATTTT.

The chain has TRBV11-3 and TRBJ2-7; D perhaps matches TRBD1 (5 bases). Germline lookup yields CDR1 SGHNT and CDR2 YENEEA. Trimming pared 5 bases from V and 4 bases from J, leaving 15 bases between. The CDR3 runs to 14 residues. DNA for the CDR3: TGTGCCAGCAGCCCGGCAGGGTTATCGTACGAGCAGTACTTC. It specifies CASSPAGLSYEQYF.

This clone has just a few counts. The V call is TRBV7-6, the J call TRBJ2-2, with 7 nucleotides matching TRBD1. The V and J ends lost 1 base and 7 bases, in that order; junction bases with no gene match: 3. CDR1 is SGHVS, CDR2 FNYEAQ, per germline. The CDR3 length is 14 residues. Here the CDR3 reads CASSLGGGDGELFF. CDR3 DNA: TGTGCCAGCAGCTTAGGAGGGGGCGACGGGGAGCTGTTTTTT.

This clone was detected only once. One junction end disagrees with the germline gene, perhaps due to a read error. Other DNA sequences in the sample encode the same CDR3. V is TRBV28 and J is TRBJ1-2, with 8 bases aligning to TRBD1. This CDR3 is 16 amino acids long. Germline-derived CDR1 and CDR2 are MDHEN and SYDVKM. CDR3 amino acids: CASSLSPGGTPYGYTF. The CDR3, as DNA: TGTGCCAGCAGTTTAAGTCCAGGGGGCACCCCCTATGGCTATACCTTC.

Turning to this clone: An end of the junction does not agree with germline; a read error may underlie this. The chain uses TRBV7-7 and TRBJ2-1; the match to TRBD1 covers 7 bases. Germline values: CDR1 SSHAT, CDR2 FNYEAQ (reference sequence). CDR3 size: 13 residues. The CDR3 sequence is CASSWDSYNEQFF. The CDR3, as DNA: TGTGCTAGCAGCTGGGACAGCTACAATGAGCAGTTCTTC.

The table lists this clone with a few counts. The V gene is TRBV4-1, the J gene TRBJ1-6; D unresolved. Germline CDR1 and CDR2: MGHRA and YSYEKL. The V end lost 0 bases, the J end lost 7 bases, and 10 bases lay between the germline ends. The CDR3 is 15 residues long. The CDR3 loop is CASSQESGLNSPLHF. The DNA of the CDR3 is TGCGCCAGCAGCCAAGAGTCCGGACTGAATTCACCCCTCCACTTT.

V usage is TRBV29-1 and J usage is TRBJ2-2; D remains unclear. Per the germline V gene, CDR1 is SQVTM and CDR2 is ANQGSEA. The CDR3 consists of 13 residues. V lost 4 bases to trimming and J lost 2 bases, with 8 bases between them. The CDR3 nucleotides are TGCAGCGTTGGAACACTCAACACCGGGGAGCTGTTTTTT. The encoded protein is CSVGTLNTGELFF.

The CDR3: CAWSGSGGDTIYF. CDR3 DNA: TGTGCCTGGAGCGGATCTGGTGGCGACACCATATATTTT. This chain joins TRBV30 and TRBJ1-3; D gene unclear. Trimming removed 3 bases at V and 8 bases at J, with 14 bases between. The CDR3 sequence is 13 residues long. Germline-derived CDR1 and CDR2 are GTSNPN and SVGIG (reference sequence).

V usage is TRBV19 and J usage is TRBJ1-1; D possibly corresponds to TRBD1 (6 bases). This CDR3 is 11 amino acids long. V shed 8 bases and J shed 5 bases, with 9 bases lying between them. Germline V gene data show CDR1 as LNHDA and CDR2 as SQIVND (reference sequence). In DNA, the CDR3 is TGTGCCAGTGGGACATTAACTGAAGCTTTCTTT. Residues: CASGTLTEAFF.